Shown below are 27 T cell receptor beta chains from a single sample sequenced in a study of cytomegalovirus exposure and HLA in healthy donors. The PCR had 60 Vbeta and 13 Jbeta primers. Produced via immunoSEQ multiplex PCR; TCRdb's table is partial and in-frame only. This repertoire shows 150,000 to 200,000 clones, 71% found once; its top ten account for around 1.5%. The sample was PBMCs. The source is a girl aged 10 to 17 in good health and CMV-seronegative.

V usage is TRBV15 and J usage is TRBJ2-3; D possibly corresponds to TRBD1 (6 bases). V was pared by 0 bases and J by 2 bases, with 12 bases between. CDR1 and CDR2 from the germline V gene are LNHNV and YYDKDF (reference sequence). This CDR3 has 16 residues. The CDR3 protein is CATSREGGAPTDTQYF. The CDR3 DNA reads as TGTGCCACCAGCAGAGAAGGGGGAGCTCCCACAGATACGCAGTATTTT.

The chain joins TRBV7-2 to TRBJ2-7; weak D call: TRBD2 (5 bases). The germline V gene encodes CDR1 SGHTA and CDR2 FQGNSA. Trimming removed 0 bases from V and 0 bases from J, with 18 bases in between. The CDR3 is 18 amino acids. CDR3 residues: CASSLALWRPESSYEQYF. The CDR3 DNA follows: TGTGCCAGCAGCTTAGCTTTGTGGAGGCCAGAGAGCTCCTACGAGCAGTACTTC.

This chain uses TRBV5-6 with TRBJ2-3, with 9 bases that match TRBD2. This CDR3 has 16 amino acids. Germline CDR1 is SGHDT and CDR2 is YYEEEE. Trimming cost V 5 bases and J 2 bases; bases outside gene matches: 9. CDR3: CASSINSGGFTDTQYF. The CDR3 nucleotides are TGTGCCAGCAGTATCAATAGCGGGGGTTTCACAGATACGCAGTATTTT.

The chain combines TRBV11-3 with TRBJ2-2; TRBD1 matches at 7 bases. J lost 9 bases, V lost 4 bases, and 11 bases had no gene match. Germline V lookup: CDR1 SGHNT, CDR2 YENEEA. The CDR3 contains 15 residues. CDR3 sequence reads: CASSSVRGLGRELFF. The CDR3 DNA is TGTGCCAGCAGCTCTGTCAGGGGGTTAGGACGGGAGCTGTTTTTT.

The chain joins TRBV5-1 to TRBJ2-7, with no clear D. Trimming took 5 bases from V and 4 from J, leaving 16 bases between them. This CDR3 region has 14 residues. The germline gives CDR1 SGHRS, CDR2 YFSETQ. CDR3 sequence (DNA): TGCGCCAGCAGGCCGGGTTCCACTGTATACGAGCAGTACTTC. This gives the protein CASRPGSTVYEQYF.

The chain carries TRBV11-3 and TRBJ1-1; D is perhaps TRBD1 (6 bases). V lost 5 bases, J lost 2 bases, and 12 bases lay in between. CDR1 SGHNT and CDR2 YENEEA come from the germline V gene. The CDR3 is made up of 14 amino acids. The CDR3 DNA reads TGTGCCAGCAGCCGCGGGGGGGCCAACACTGAAGCTTTCTTT. Its protein product is CASSRGGANTEAFF.

The chain carries TRBV27 and TRBJ1-2, with TRBD1 matching 7 bases. V shed 6 bases, J shed 1 base, and the junction held 5 bases outside the gene matches. Germline V gene data show CDR1 as MNHEY and CDR2 as SMNVEV (reference sequence). The length of the CDR3 is 14 residues. This CDR3 reads CASRTGSDNYGYTF. The CDR3 bases are TGTGCCAGCAGGACAGGGTCGGATAACTATGGCTACACCTTC.

This chain links TRBV5-1 with TRBJ2-7; D possibly corresponds to TRBD2 (5 bases). V lost 1 base and J 5 bases, leaving 7 bases between the germline ends. The germline gives CDR1 SGHRS, CDR2 YFSETQ. The CDR3 consists of 12 residues. The CDR3 DNA reads as TGCGCCAGCAGCTTGATCGGGGACGAGCAGTACTTC. Its translation: CASSLIGDEQYF.

This clone was found once. V and J are TRBV11-3 and TRBJ2-3; 10 bases fit TRBD2. There are 16 residues in the CDR3. Germline V gene lookup returns CDR1 SGHNT and CDR2 YENEEA. V lost 5 bases to trimming and J lost 5 bases; unmatched junction nucleotides: 10. CDR3 nucleotide sequence: TGTGCCAGCAGCCCCATTCTAGCGGGGGAGGGAGATACGCAGTATTTT. It codes for CASSPILAGEGDTQYF. The entire variable domain, with the rest obtained from reference TRBV11-3 and TRBJ2-3, is as follows: EAGVVQSPRYKIIEKKQPVAFWCNPISGHNTLYWYLQNLGQGPELLIRYENEEAVDDSQLPKDRFSAERLKGVDSTLKIQPAELGDSAVYLCASSPILAGEGDTQYFGPGTRLTVL.

This clone has a handful of counts. The chain is built from TRBV7-3 and TRBJ2-7, with 7 nucleotides matching TRBD2. This CDR3 is built from 15 residues. Germline CDR1 reads SGHTA; CDR2 reads FQGTGA. The J segment lost 3 bases and the V segment lost 0 bases, leaving 5 bases of the junction unmatched. CDR3 DNA: TGTGCCAGCAGCTTAACCGGGGGGAACCGCTACGAGCAGTACTTC. Translation gives CASSLTGGNRYEQYF.

The chain joins TRBV15 to TRBJ2-2, with D possibly being TRBD2 (5 bases). Per germline, CDR1 LNHNV and CDR2 YYDKDF (reference sequence). Trimming took 9 bases from V and 6 from J, leaving 11 bases between them. This CDR3 contains 12 residues. CDR3 sequence reads: CATQAVPGELFF. The CDR3 DNA sequence: TGTGCCACACAAGCGGTTCCCGGGGAGCTGTTTTTT.

The chain joins TRBV19 to TRBJ2-5, with D perhaps matching TRBD1 (6 bases). CDR3 length: 14 amino acids. Germline CDR1 reads LNHDA; CDR2 reads SQIVND (reference sequence). V lost 5 bases and J lost 5, with 15 bases in between. The CDR3 DNA follows: TGTGCCAGTAGTGCCGACAGGTTATCGGAGACCCAGTACTTC. This sequence encodes CASSADRLSETQYF.

This chain connects TRBV15 to TRBJ1-1; a possible D gene is TRBD1 (5 bases). CDR1 is LNHNV, CDR2 YYDKDF, per germline (reference sequence). The ends were cut back, 0 bases at V and 1 base at J, with 9 bases in the middle. The CDR3 totals 15 residues. For the CDR3, the DNA is TGTGCCACCAGCAGAGAAGGGGTAGGGAACACTGAAGCTTTCTTT. Translation: CATSREGVGNTEAFF. Drawing the rest from reference TRBV15 and TRBJ1-1, the complete variable domain is DAMVIQNPRYQVTQFGKPVTLSCSQTLNHNVMYWYQQKSSQAPKLLFHYYDKDFNNEADTPDNFQSRRPNTSFCFLDIRSPGLGDTAMYLCATSREGVGNTEAFFGQGTRLTVV.

The chain combines TRBV6-5 with TRBJ1-2; D call uncertain. The CDR3 runs 13 residues. Germline assignment: CDR1 MNHEY and CDR2 SVGAGI. V lost 0 bases to trimming and J lost 7 bases, with 9 bases between them. CDR3 sequence reads: CASSYSPTIGYTF. CDR3 nucleotides: TGTGCCAGCAGTTACTCGCCTACGATTGGCTACACCTTC.

This clone occurred a few times. This chain uses TRBV19 with TRBJ2-1; TRBD1 agrees at 7 bases. CDR1 and CDR2 from the germline V gene are LNHDA and SQIVND (reference sequence). J was trimmed by 9 bases and V by 3 bases; bases with no gene match: 14. This CDR3 contains 16 residues. The CDR3 region has the DNA TGTGCCAGTAGTATGCAAGTTCCCGGGACAGAAATTGAGCAGTTCTTC. This translates into CASSMQVPGTEIEQFF.

CDR3 nucleotides: TGTGCCAGCAACATGATTAGAGGGAGCACAGATACGCAGTATTTT. The encoded protein is CASNMIRGSTDTQYF. The chain recombines TRBV6-5 with TRBJ2-3, with D tentatively TRBD2 (5 bases). Per the germline V gene, CDR1 is MNHEY and CDR2 is SVGAGI. Trimming removed 7 bases from V and 0 bases from J, with 14 bases in between. The CDR3 has 15 amino acids.

V and J are TRBV6-1 and TRBJ1-1, with TRBD1 identical over 9 bases. The CDR3 has 14 residues. The V segment lost 4 bases and the J segment 4 bases; nucleotides outside the gene matches: 4. Germline values: CDR1 MNHNS, CDR2 SASEGT. CDR3 DNA sequence: TGTGCCAGCAGTGGATGGACAGGGGCCACTGAAGCTTTCTTT. Protein: CASSGWTGATEAFF.

This rearrangement joins TRBV7-9 to TRBJ2-3; 16 positions match TRBD2. Germline trimming cut 5 bases from V and 13 bases from J; bases unmatched to any gene: 12. The CDR3 has 16 amino acids. Germline CDR1 SEHNR, CDR2 FQNEAQ (reference sequence). The CDR3 here is CASSTPTGLAGGLEYF. The CDR3 DNA reads as TGTGCCAGCAGCACCCCAACGGGACTAGCGGGGGGGCTAGAGTATTTT.

This clone was counted only a few times. The V and J genes are TRBV2 and TRBJ1-2; possible D gene TRBD1, 5 bases. The CDR3 is 14 amino acids. Germline-derived CDR1 and CDR2 are SNHLY and FYNNEI. V lost 7 bases to trimming and J lost 4 bases, with 16 bases between them. CDR3 coding DNA: TGTGCCAGCAACCGGGAGGGGCCCATCTATGGCTACACCTTC. Translating it yields CASNREGPIYGYTF.

This chain links TRBV7-8 with TRBJ1-2; D gene unclear. Germline V CDR1 and CDR2: SGHVS, FQNEAQ. The CDR3 extends over 14 amino acids. Trimming took off 5 bases at V and 2 bases at J, with 12 bases between the two ends. The CDR3: CASSPLTGNYGYTF. The CDR3 region has the DNA TGTGCCAGCAGCCCATTGACTGGAAACTATGGCTACACCTTC.

This clone was counted only a few times. The chain carries TRBV13 and TRBJ1-1; weak D call: TRBD1 (6 bases). The CDR3 extends over 13 amino acids. Germline V gives CDR1 PRHDT, CDR2 FYEKMQ (reference sequence). Trimming stripped 2 bases from V and 6 bases from J, with 10 bases between. CDR3 loop: CASSLFGQPEAFF. CDR3 DNA sequence: TGTGCCAGCAGCTTATTTGGACAGCCTGAAGCTTTCTTT.

The CDR3 here is CASSLTDTDTQYF. CDR3 bases: TGTGCCAGCAGTTTGACAGATACAGATACGCAGTATTTT. The gene calls are TRBV25-1 and TRBJ2-3, with a tentative D call TRBD1 (5 bases). This CDR3 contains 13 residues. V dropped 5 bases and J dropped 3 bases, with 9 bases sitting between them. Per the germline V gene, CDR1 is MGHDK and CDR2 is SYGVNS. Full variable domain (rest looked up from reference TRBV25-1 and TRBJ2-3): EADIYQTPRYLVIGTGKKITLECSQTMGHDKMYWYQQDPGMELHLIHYSYGVNSTEKGDLSSESTVSRIRTEHFPLTLESARPSHTSQYLCASSLTDTDTQYFGPGTRLTVL.

The chain has TRBV5-1 and TRBJ1-3; a possible D gene is TRBD1 (6 bases). The CDR3 runs 14 residues. V dropped 4 bases and J dropped 4 bases, with 12 bases sitting between them. Looked up from germline, CDR1 is SGHRS and CDR2 is YFSETQ. The CDR3, as DNA: TGCGCCAGCAGCGCAGGACAGTACGGAAACACCATATATTTT. This gives the protein CASSAGQYGNTIYF.

The genes are TRBV6-5 and TRBJ1-6; 10 bases map to TRBD1. J gave up 9 bases and V 6 bases, and 5 bases lay outside the gene matches. Germline V gives CDR1 MNHEY, CDR2 SVGAGI. This CDR3 has 14 amino acids. The CDR3 reads CASSPGTGVSPLHF. The CDR3 DNA sequence: TGTGCCAGCAGCCCCGGGACAGGGGTTTCACCCCTCCACTTT.

This sequence joins TRBV15 and TRBJ1-4; weak D call: TRBD1 (5 bases). Germline V gene lookup returns CDR1 LNHNV and CDR2 YYDKDF (reference sequence). V was trimmed by 0 bases and J by 8 bases, leaving 10 bases between them. The CDR3 totals 14 residues. In DNA, the CDR3 is TGTGCCACCAGCAGAGATCTAGGGGTGGAAAAACTGTTTTTT. Translated: CATSRDLGVEKLFF.

The rearrangement uses TRBV6-1 and TRBJ1-2; D not resolved. Trimming left V 7 bases short and J 5 bases short, with 11 bases between. The CDR3 loop spans 12 amino acids. Germline CDR1 reads MNHNS; CDR2 reads SASEGT. The CDR3 protein is CASTLNKYGYTF. The DNA for the CDR3 is TGTGCCAGCACCTTGAACAAGTATGGCTACACCTTC.

The chain uses TRBV7-9 and TRBJ2-7; no firm D call. Germline V gene lookup returns CDR1 SEHNR and CDR2 FQNEAQ (reference sequence). V dropped 5 bases and J dropped 4 bases, with 15 bases sitting between them. The CDR3 consists of 14 residues. In DNA form, the CDR3 reads TGTGCCAGCAGCCCCCCTTCTGGGCGTTACGAGCAGTACTTC. Protein product: CASSPPSGRYEQYF.